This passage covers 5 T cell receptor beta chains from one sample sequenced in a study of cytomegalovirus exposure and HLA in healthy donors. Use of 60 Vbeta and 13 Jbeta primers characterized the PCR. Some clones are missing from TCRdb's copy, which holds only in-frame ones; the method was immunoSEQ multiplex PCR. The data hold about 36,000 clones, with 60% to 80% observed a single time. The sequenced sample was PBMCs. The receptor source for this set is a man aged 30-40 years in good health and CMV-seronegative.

The CDR3 protein is CASSLGAGANVLTF. CDR3 in DNA: TGTGCCAGCAGCTTGGGCGCCGGGGCCAACGTCCTGACTTTC. The chain joins TRBV5-6 to TRBJ2-6; D ambiguous. The CDR3 has 14 residues. CDR1 SGHDT and CDR2 YYEEEE come from the germline V gene. Deletions cut 0 bases from V and 4 bases from J, with 5 bases between.

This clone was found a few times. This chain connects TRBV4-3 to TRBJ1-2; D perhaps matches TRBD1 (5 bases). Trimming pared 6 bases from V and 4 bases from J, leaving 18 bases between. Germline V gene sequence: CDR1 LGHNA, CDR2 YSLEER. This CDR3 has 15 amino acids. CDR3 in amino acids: CASSPENRFSYGYTF. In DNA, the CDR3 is TGCGCCAGCAGTCCAGAGAACAGGTTTTCCTATGGCTACACCTTC.

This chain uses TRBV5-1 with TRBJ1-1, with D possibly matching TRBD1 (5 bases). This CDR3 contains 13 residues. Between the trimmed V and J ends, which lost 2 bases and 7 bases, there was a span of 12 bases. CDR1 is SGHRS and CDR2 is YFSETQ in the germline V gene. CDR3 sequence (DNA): TGCGCCAGCAGCTTAGCAGGGAAGAATGAAGCTTTCTTT. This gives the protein CASSLAGKNEAFF.

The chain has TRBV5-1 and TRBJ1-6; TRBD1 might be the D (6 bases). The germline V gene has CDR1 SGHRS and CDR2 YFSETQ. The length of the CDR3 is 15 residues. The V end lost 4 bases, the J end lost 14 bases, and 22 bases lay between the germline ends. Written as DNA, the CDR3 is TGCGCCAGCAGCGTAGGACACGGGGGGCTTAACGCCCTCCACTTT. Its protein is CASSVGHGGLNALHF.

CDR3 in amino acids: CASSLQDSPLHF. CDR3 DNA: TGTGCCAGCAGCTTACAGGATTCACCCCTCCACTTT. The chain couples TRBV7-8 to TRBJ1-6; D remains ambiguous. Trimming took off 2 bases at V and 8 bases at J, with 4 bases between the two ends. Per the germline V gene, CDR1 is SGHVS and CDR2 is FQNEAQ. The CDR3 spans 12 residues.